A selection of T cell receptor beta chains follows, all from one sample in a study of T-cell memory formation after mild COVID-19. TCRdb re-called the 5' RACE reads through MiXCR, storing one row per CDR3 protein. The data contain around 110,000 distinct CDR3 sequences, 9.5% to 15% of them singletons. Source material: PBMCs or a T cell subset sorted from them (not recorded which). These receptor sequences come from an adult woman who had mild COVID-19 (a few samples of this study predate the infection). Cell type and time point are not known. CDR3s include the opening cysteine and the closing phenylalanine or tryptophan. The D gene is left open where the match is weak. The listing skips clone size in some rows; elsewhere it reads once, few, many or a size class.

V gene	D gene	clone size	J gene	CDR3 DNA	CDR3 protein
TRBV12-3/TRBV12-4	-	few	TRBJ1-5	TGTGCCAGCAGTTATCTGGGCAATCAGCCCCAGCATTTT	CASSYLGNQPQHF
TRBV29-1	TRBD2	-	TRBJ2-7	TGCAGCGCTTCTCCGAGCGGGAGGTACGAGCAGTACTTC	CSASPSGRYEQYF
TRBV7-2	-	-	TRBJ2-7	TGTGCCAGCAGTTCGACAGACCCGAGCTCCTACGAGCAGTACTTC	CASSSTDPSSYEQYF
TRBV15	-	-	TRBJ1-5	TGTGCCACCAGCAGAGAGAGGGTAGAGGATCAGCCCCAGCATTTT	CATSRERVEDQPQHF
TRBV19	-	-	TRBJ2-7	TGTGCCAGTAGTATTGCCGGCGGTTCCTACGAGCAGTACTTC	CASSIAGGSYEQYF
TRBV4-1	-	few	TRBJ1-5	TGCGCCAGCAGCCAAGTTGAGGTTAGCAATCAGCCCCAGCATTTT	CASSQVEVSNQPQHF
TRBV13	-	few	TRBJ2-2	TGTGCCAGCAGCCGTCCGCAGGGGCGATTCCCGGAGCTGTTTTTT	CASSRPQGRFPELFF
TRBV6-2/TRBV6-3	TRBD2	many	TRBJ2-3	TGTGCCAGCACCCCGGGACTAGCCACAGATACGCAGTATTTT	CASTPGLATDTQYF
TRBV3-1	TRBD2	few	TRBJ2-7	TGTGCCAGCAGCCAAGATAGGGGACTAGACTACGAGCAGTACTTC	CASSQDRGLDYEQYF
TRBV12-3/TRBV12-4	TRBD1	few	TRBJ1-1	TGTGCCAGCAGTCCGACAGGGGGCCGGAACACTGAAGCTTTCTTT	CASSPTGGRNTEAFF
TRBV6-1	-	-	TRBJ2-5	TGTGCCAGCACGGGGGAAATCCAAGAGACCCAGTACTTC	CASTGEIQETQYF
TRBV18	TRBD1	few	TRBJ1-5	TGTGCCAGCTCCGGGACAGTTGATCAGCCCCAGCATTTT	CASSGTVDQPQHF
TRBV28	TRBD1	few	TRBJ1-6	TGTGCCAGCAGGCGGACAGGGTATCAAGATTCACCCCTCCACTTT	CASRRTGYQDSPLHF
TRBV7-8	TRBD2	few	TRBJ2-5	TGTGCCAGCAGCTTTTTCTTACTAGCGGCCCAAGAGACCCAGTACTTC	CASSFFLLAAQETQYF
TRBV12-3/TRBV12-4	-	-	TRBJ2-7	TGTGCCAGCAGTCCCCGGGACCGCTCCTACGAGCAGTACTTC	CASSPRDRSYEQYF
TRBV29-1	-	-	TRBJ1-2	TGCAGCGTAAAACAGGGTGACTATGGCTACACCTTC	CSVKQGDYGYTF
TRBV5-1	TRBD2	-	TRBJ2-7	TGCGCCAGCAGCTGGACTAGCGGCGACGAGCAGTACTTC	CASSWTSGDEQYF
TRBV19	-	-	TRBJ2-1	TGTGCCAGTAGTCTTAGCATCTCCTACAATGAGCAGTTCTTC	CASSLSISYNEQFF
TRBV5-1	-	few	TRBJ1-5	TGCGCCAGCAGCTCCGTAGGAGGGGCTAATCAGCCCCAGCATTTT	CASSSVGGANQPQHF
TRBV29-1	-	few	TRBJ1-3	TGCAGCGTTGAGCAGGATAACACCATATATTTT	CSVEQDNTIYF
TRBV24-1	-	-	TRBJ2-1	TGTGCCACCAGTGAGATTCGCTCGACAGCATCCTACAATGAGCAGTTCTTC	CATSEIRSTASYNEQFF
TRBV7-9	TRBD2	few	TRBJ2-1	TGTGCCAGTCGGGATGGGAGGGACTCTTACAATGAGCAGTTCTTC	CASRDGRDSYNEQFF
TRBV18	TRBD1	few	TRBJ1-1	TGTGCCAGCTCACCACCGGGCTCCAGGGGGCTTTTTGGAGCTTTCTTT	CASSPPGSRGLFGAFF
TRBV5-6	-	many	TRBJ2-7	TGTGCCAGCAGCTTCGAATCGGAGGTCTCCTACGAGCAGTACTTC	CASSFESEVSYEQYF
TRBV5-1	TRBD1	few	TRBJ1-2	TGCGCCAGCAGCAGGACGGGACAGGGGAACGGCTACACCTTC	CASSRTGQGNGYTF
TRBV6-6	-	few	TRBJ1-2	TGTGCCAGCAGCATAAACTATGGCTACACCTTC	CASSINYGYTF
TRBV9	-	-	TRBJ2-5	TGTGCCAGCAGCGCCTCCTCGGTGGGAAACCAAGAGACCCAGTACTTC	CASSASSVGNQETQYF
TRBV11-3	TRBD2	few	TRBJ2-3	TGTGCCAGCAGCTCAACGCGTAGCGGGAGCGGTACGCAGTATTTT	CASSSTRSGSGTQYF
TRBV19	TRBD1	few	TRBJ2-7	TGTGCCAGTAGTACCACAGGGGGCAAGGTCGAGTACTTC	CASSTTGGKVEYF
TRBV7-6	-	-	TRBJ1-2	TGTGCCAGCAGCTTAGAGGCAGGGAAGATCTATGGCTACACCTTC	CASSLEAGKIYGYTF
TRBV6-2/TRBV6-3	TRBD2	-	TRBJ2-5	TGTGCCAGCAGTTCCGGACTAGCGGGAGTCGAGGAGGAGACCCAGTACTTC	CASSSGLAGVEEETQYF
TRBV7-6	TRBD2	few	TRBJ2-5	TGTGCCAGCAGCTACCCCGGGACTAGGGGCTCCCAAGAGACCCAGTACTTC	CASSYPGTRGSQETQYF
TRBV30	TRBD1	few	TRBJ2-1	TGTGCCTGGAGGGACAGGGGGCTCCCCTCCTACAATGAGCAGTTCTTC	CAWRDRGLPSYNEQFF
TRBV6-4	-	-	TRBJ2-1	TGTGCCAGCAGTGACTCAGTCAGCTCCTACAATGAGCAGTTCTTC	CASSDSVSSYNEQFF
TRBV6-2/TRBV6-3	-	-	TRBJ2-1	TGTGCCAGCAGTTACGCCAGCGGGCGCCACAATGAGCAGTTCTTC	CASSYASGRHNEQFF
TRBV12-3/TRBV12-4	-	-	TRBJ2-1	TGTGCCAGCAGGTTCCTTTTGGGAGACAATGAGCAGTTCTTC	CASRFLLGDNEQFF
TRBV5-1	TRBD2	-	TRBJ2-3	TGCGCCAGCAGCCTCGGGACTAGCGCAGATACGCAGTATTTT	CASSLGTSADTQYF
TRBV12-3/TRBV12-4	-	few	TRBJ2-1	TGTGCCAGCAGCCAGACAGGCCGGGGCAATTCCTACAATGAGCAGTTCTTC	CASSQTGRGNSYNEQFF
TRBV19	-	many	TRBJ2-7	TGTGCCAGTAGTATCGGGGTTATTTACGAGCAGTACTTC	CASSIGVIYEQYF
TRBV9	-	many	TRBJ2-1	TGTGCCAGCAGCGTAGGAGGGCAGGGCACCTACAATGAGCAGTTCTTC	CASSVGGQGTYNEQFF
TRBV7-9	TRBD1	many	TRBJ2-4	TGTGCCAGCAGCTTTGGACAGGGTAGCAACATTCAGTACTTC	CASSFGQGSNIQYF
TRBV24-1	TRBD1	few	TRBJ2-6	TGTGCCACCAGTGACCCAACCGGACAGGGACTCTCTGGGGCCAACGTCCTGACTTTC	CATSDPTGQGLSGANVLTF
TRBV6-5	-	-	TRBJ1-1	TGTGCCAGCAGTTACTCGGAGGGTAGCACTGAAGCTTTCTTT	CASSYSEGSTEAFF
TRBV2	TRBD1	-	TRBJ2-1	TGTGCCAGCAGTGAGGGACAGGGCGAACGAAATGAGCAGTTCTTC	CASSEGQGERNEQFF
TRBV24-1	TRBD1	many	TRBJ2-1	TGTGCCACCAGCCGATGGACAGGGTTATACAATGAGCAGTTCTTC	CATSRWTGLYNEQFF
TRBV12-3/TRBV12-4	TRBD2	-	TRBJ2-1	TGTGCCAGCACTCCTACGGGTAGCGGGGTTTACAATGAGCAGTTCTTC	CASTPTGSGVYNEQFF
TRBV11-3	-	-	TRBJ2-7	TGTGCCAGCAGCTCCTTTGGATCCTACGAGCAGTACTTC	CASSSFGSYEQYF
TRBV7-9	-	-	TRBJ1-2	TGTGCCAGCAGTCTGGGGGGGTTGACCTATGGCTACACCTTC	CASSLGGLTYGYTF
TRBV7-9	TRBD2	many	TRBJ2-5	TGTGCCAGCAGCACTCCCCTAGCGGGAGAGGTAGAGACCCAGTACTTC	CASSTPLAGEVETQYF